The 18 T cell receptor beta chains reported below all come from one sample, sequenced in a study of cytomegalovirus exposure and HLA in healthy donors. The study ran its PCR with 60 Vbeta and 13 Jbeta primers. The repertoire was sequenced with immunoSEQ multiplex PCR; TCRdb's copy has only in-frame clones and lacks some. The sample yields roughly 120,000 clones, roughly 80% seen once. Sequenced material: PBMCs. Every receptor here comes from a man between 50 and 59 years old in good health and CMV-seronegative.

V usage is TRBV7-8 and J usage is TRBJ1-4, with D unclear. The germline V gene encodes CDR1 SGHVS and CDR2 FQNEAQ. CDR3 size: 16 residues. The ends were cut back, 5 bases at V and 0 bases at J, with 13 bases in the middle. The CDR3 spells CASSPGKRATNEKLFF. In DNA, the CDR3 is TGTGCCAGCAGCCCCGGGAAGAGGGCAACTAATGAAAAACTGTTTTTT.

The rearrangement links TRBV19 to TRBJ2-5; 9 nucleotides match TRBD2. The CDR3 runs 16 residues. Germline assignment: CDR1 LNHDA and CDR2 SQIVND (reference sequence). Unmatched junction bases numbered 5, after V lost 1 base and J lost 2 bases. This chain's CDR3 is CASSIGVAGVQETQYF. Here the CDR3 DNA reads TGTGCCAGTAGTATAGGGGTAGCGGGAGTACAAGAGACCCAGTACTTC. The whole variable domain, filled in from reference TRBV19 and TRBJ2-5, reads DGGITQSPKYLFRKEGQNVTLSCEQNLNHDAMYWYRQDPGQGLRLIYYSQIVNDFQKGDIAEGYSVSREKKESFPLTVTSAQKNPTAFYLCASSIGVAGVQETQYFGPGTRLLVL.

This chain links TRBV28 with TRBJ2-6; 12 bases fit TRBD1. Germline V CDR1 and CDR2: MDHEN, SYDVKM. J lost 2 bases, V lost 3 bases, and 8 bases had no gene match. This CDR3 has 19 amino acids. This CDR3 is CASSLPGTGGWPGANVLTF. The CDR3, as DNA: TGTGCCAGCAGTTTGCCTGGGACAGGGGGCTGGCCTGGGGCCAACGTCCTGACTTTC.

CDR3 bases: TGTGCCAGCAGTGAAGCGTGGGCTAGCGGGGGTACCGAGACCCAGTACTTC. Residues: CASSEAWASGGTETQYF. The genes are TRBV6-1 and TRBJ2-5, with 10 bases matching TRBD2. The CDR3 consists of 17 residues. Germline V gives CDR1 MNHNS, CDR2 SASEGT. V lost 0 bases, J lost 5 bases, and 9 bases stayed unmatched.

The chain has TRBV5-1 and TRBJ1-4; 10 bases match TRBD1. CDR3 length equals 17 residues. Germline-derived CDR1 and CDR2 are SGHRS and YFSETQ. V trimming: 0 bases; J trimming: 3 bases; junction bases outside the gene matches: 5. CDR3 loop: CASSLGQGARANEKLFF. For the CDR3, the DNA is TGCGCCAGCAGCTTGGGACAGGGGGCGCGTGCTAATGAAAAACTGTTTTTT.

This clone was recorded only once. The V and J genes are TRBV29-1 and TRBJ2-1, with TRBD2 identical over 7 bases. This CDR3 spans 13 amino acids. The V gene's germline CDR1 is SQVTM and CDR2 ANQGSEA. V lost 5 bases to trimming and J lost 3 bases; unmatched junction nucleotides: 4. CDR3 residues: CSVRRGIYNEQFF. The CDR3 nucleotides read TGCAGCGTTCGGCGGGGGATCTACAATGAGCAGTTCTTC.

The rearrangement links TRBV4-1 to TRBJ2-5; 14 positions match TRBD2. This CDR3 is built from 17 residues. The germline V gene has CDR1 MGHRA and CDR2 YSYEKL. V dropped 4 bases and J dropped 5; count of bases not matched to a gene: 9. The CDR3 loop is CASSPGLAGEGEETQYF. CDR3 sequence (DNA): TGCGCCAGCAGCCCGGGACTAGCGGGGGAGGGAGAGGAGACCCAGTACTTC.

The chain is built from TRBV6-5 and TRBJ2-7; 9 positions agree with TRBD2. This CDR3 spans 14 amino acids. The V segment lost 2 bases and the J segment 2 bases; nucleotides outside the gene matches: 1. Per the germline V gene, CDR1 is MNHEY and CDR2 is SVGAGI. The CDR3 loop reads CASSYLAGPYEQYF. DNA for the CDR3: TGTGCCAGCAGTTACCTAGCGGGGCCCTACGAGCAGTACTTC.

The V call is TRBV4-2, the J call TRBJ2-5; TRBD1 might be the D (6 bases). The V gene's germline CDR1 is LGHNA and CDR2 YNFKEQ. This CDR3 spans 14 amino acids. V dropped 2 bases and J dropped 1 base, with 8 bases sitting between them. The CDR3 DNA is TGTGCCAGCAGCCAAATGGGGGCCCAAGAGACCCAGTACTTC. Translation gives CASSQMGAQETQYF.

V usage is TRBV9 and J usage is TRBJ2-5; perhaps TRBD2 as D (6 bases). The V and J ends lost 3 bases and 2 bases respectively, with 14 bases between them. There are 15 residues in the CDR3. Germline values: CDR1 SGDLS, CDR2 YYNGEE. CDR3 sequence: CASSARLGRQETQYF. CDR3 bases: TGTGCCAGCAGCGCAAGGTTGGGGAGGCAAGAGACCCAGTACTTC.

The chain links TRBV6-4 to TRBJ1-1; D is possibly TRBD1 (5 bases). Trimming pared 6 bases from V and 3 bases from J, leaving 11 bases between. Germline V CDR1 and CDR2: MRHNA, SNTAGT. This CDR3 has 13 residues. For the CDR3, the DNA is TGTGCCAGCAGAGCAGGGTTCGACACTGAAGCTTTCTTT. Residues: CASRAGFDTEAFF.

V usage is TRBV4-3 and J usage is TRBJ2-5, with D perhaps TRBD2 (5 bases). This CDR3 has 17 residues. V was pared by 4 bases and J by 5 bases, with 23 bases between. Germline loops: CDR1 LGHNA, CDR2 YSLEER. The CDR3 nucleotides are TGCGCCAGCAGCCCCACGGGGATCGACCGGTACCGGGAGACCCAGTACTTC. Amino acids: CASSPTGIDRYRETQYF.

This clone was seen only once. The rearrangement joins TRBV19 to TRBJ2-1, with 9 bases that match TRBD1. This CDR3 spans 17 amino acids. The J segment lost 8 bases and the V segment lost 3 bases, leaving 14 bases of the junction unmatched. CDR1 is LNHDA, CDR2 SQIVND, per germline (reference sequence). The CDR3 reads CASSMTLRDRVYHEQFF. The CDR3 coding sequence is TGTGCCAGTAGTATGACGCTCCGGGACAGGGTATACCATGAGCAGTTCTTC.

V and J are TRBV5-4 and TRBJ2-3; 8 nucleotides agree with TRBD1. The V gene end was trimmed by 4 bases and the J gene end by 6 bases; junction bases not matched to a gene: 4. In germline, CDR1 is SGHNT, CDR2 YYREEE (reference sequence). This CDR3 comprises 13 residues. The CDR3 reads CASSHRGSDTQYF. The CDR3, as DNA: TGTGCCAGCAGCCACAGGGGGTCGGATACGCAGTATTTT.

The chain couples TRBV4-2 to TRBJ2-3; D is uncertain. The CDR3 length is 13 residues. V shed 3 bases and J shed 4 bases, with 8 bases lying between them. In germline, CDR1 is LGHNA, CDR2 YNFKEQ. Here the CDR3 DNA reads TGTGCCAGCAGCCACCCCACGGCAGATACGCAGTATTTT. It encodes CASSHPTADTQYF.

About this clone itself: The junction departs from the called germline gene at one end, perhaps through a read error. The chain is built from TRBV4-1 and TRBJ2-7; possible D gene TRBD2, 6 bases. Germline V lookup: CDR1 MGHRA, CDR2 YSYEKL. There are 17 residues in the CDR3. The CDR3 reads CASRQGPGVWRPYEQYF. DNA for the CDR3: TGCGCCAGCCGCCAAGGACCGGGAGTTTGGAGGCCCTACGAGCAGTACTTC.

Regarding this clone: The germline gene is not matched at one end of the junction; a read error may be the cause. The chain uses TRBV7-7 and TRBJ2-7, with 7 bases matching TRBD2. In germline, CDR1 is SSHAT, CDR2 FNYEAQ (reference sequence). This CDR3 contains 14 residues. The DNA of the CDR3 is TGTGCTAGCAGCTTAGCGGGCAGCTCCTACGAGCAGTACTTC. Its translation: CASSLAGSSYEQYF.

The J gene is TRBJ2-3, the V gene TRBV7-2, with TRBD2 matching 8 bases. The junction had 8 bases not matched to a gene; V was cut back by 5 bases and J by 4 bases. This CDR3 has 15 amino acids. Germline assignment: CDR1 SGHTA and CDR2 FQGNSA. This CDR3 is CASSTVSGGADTQYF. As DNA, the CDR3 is TGTGCCAGCAGCACCGTTTCCGGGGGGGCAGATACGCAGTATTTT.